This T cell receptor (beta chain) derives from a study of glioma-infiltrating T cells after dendritic cell vaccination. V was shortened by 5 bases and J by 8 bases, with 18 bases between the two germline ends. In germline, CDR1 is SGHTA, CDR2 FQGNSA. This CDR3 is 14 amino acids long. TCRB CDR3 was amplified from 2 ug genomic DNA or less. Method: immunoSEQ multiplex PCR; TCRdb's copy keeps in-frame clones and lacks some. This table has about 67,000 clones, approximately 80% appearing once. The V and J genes are TRBV7-2 and TRBJ1-2; a weak D match, TRBD1 (5 bases). Sample: blood, taken before dendritic cell vaccination. The receptor's source is a human donor with glioblastoma. The CDR3 sequence is CASSAGTNTRGYTF. The CDR3 region has the DNA TGTGCCAGCAGCGCCGGGACTAACACGCGGGGCTACACCTTC.